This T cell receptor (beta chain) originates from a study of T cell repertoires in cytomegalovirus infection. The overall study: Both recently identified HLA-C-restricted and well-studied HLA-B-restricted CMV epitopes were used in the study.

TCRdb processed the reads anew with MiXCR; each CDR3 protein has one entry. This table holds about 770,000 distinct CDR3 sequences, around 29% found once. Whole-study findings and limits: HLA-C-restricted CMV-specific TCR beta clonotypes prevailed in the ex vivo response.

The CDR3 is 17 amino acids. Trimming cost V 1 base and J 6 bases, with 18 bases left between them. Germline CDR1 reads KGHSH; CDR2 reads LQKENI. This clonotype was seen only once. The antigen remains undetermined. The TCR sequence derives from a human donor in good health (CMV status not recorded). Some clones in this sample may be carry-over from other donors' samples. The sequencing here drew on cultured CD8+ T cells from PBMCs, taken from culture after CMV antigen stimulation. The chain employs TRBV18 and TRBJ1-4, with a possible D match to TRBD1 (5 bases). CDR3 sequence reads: CASSPLPGGGEDEKLFF. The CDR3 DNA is TGTGCCAGCTCACCACTCCCCGGCGGAGGGGAGGATGAAAAACTGTTTTTT.